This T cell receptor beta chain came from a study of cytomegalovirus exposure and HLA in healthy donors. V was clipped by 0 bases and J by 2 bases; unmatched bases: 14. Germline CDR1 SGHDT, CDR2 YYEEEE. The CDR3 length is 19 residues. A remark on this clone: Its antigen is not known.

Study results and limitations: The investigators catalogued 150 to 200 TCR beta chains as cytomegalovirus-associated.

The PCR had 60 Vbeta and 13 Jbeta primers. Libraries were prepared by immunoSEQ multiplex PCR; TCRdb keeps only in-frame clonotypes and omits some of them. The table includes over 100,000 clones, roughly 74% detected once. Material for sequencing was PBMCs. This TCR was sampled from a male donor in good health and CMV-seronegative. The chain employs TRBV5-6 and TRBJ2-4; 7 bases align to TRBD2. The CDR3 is CASSLDERGGRGTKNIQYF. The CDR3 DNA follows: TGTGCCAGCAGCTTGGATGAGCGGGGTGGTAGAGGGACCAAAAACATTCAGTACTTC.